The following is a TCR beta chain sequence with its context. Sequencing used immunoSEQ multiplex PCR; TCRdb keeps in-frame clones, though not all of them. In the table there are roughly 330,000 clones, about 86% of which are singletons. The data derive from a study of blood T cell repertoires in COVID-19. Whole-study context: The study drew acute and convalescent COVID-19 samples from the United States, Italy and Spain.

CDR3 length: 19 residues. The TCR originated in a woman aged 45-65 years with acute or convalescent COVID-19. The chain recombines TRBV21-1 with TRBJ1-5; TRBD1, the D gene given by the table, was not confirmed from the DNA. TRBV21-1 is listed as a pseudogene. Specimen: peripheral blood. This chain's CDR3 is CASSKVQGGQSEGNQPQHF. As DNA, the CDR3 is TGTGCCAGCAGCAAAGTTCAGGGGGGACAGTCTGAGGGCAATCAGCCCCAGCATTTT.